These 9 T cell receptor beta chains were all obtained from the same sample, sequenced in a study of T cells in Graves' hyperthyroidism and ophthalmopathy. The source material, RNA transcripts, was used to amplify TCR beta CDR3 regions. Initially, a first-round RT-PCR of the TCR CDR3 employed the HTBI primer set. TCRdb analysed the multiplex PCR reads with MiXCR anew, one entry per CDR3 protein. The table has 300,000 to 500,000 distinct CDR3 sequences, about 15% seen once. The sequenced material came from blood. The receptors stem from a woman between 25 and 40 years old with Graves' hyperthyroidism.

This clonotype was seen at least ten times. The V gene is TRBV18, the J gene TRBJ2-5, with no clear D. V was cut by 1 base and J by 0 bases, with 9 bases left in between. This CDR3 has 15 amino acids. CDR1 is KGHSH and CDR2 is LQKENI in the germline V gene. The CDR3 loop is CASSPRQAYQETQYF. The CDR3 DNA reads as TGTGCCAGCTCACCACGGCAGGCGTACCAAGAGACCCAGTACTTC.

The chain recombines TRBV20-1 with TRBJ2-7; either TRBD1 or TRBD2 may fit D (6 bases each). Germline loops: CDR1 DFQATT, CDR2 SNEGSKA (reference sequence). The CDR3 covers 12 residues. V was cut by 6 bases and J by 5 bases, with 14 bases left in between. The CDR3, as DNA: TGCAGTGCAGGAGGGACATTGGACGAGCAGTACTTC. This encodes CSAGGTLDEQYF.

In DNA form, the CDR3 reads TGTGCCAGCCTATATGGCGGAGGCGAGCAGTACTTC. Its translation is CASLYGGGEQYF. The J gene is TRBJ2-7, the V gene TRBV28; D might be TRBD2 (5 bases). The CDR3 contains 12 residues. From germline, CDR1 is MDHEN and CDR2 SYDVKM. V lost 8 bases and J 6 bases, leaving 14 bases between the germline ends.

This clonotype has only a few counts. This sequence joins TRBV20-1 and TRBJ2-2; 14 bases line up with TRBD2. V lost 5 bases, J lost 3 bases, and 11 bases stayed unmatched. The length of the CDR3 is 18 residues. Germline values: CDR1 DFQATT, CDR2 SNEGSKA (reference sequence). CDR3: CSAGTSGSWAAHTGELFF. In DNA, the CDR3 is TGCAGTGCTGGGACTAGCGGGAGTTGGGCGGCCCACACCGGGGAGCTGTTTTTT.

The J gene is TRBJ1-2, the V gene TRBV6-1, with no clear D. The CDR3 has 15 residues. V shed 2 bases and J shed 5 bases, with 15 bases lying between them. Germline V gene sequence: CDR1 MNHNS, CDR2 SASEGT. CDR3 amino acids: CASSENVYMGYGYTF. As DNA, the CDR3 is TGTGCCAGCAGTGAAAATGTCTATATGGGGTATGGCTACACCTTC.

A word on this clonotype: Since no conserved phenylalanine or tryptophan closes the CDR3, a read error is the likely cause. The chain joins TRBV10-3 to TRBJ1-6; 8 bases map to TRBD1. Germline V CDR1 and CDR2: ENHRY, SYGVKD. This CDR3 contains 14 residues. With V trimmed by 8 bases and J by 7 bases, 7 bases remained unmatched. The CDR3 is CAIGQQGENSPLHV. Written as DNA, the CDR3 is TGTGCCATCGGACAACAGGGGGAAAATTCACCCCTCCACGTT.

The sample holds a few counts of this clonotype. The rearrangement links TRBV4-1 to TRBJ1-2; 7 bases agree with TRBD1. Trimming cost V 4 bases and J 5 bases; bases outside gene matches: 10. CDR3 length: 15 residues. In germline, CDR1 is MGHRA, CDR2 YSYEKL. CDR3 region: CASSLNEPQGYGYTF. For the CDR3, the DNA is TGCGCCAGCAGCCTCAACGAACCACAGGGGTATGGCTACACCTTC.

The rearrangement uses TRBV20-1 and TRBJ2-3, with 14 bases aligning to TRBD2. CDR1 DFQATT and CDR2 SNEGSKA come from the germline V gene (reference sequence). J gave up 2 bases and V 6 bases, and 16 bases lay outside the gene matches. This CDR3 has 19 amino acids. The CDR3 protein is CSAPPAGTSGSWVTDTQYF. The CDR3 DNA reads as TGCAGTGCCCCCCCCGCGGGGACTAGCGGGAGCTGGGTCACAGATACGCAGTATTTT.

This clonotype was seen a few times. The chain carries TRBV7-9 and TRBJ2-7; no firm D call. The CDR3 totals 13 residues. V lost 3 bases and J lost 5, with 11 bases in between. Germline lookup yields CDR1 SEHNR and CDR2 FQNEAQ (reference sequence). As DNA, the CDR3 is TGTGCCAGCAGCTTTTACAGAGCCAACGAGCAGTACTTC. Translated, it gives CASSFYRANEQYF.